These 10 T cell receptor beta chains were all obtained from the same sample, sequenced in a study of OX40 agonist ivuxolimab in advanced cancers. Assay used: immunoSEQ multiplex PCR; TCRdb lists only in-frame clones, some missing. There are more than 9,000 clones in the sample; around 80% occur only once, and approximately 14% lies in the top ten. The sequencing here drew on CD4+ or CD8+ T cells sorted from blood, taken in a trial of the OX40 agonist ivuxolimab. These receptor sequences come from an adult with an advanced solid tumor such as melanoma, head and neck, liver or kidney cancer.

CDR3 bases: TGTGCTTCCCGGGAGGGGATATACGAGCAGTACTTC. Its translation is CASREGIYEQYF. The chain uses TRBV27 and TRBJ2-7, with 8 bases that match TRBD2. Germline assignment: CDR1 MNHEY and CDR2 SMNVEV (reference sequence). This CDR3 has 12 residues.

V is TRBV15 and J is TRBJ1-2, with D tentatively TRBD1 (5 bases). The CDR3 extends over 18 amino acids. With 1 base removed from V and 1 base from J, the gap between germline ends came to 19 bases. Germline CDR1 reads LNHNV; CDR2 reads YYDKDF (reference sequence). As DNA, the CDR3 is TGTGCCACCAGCAGAGGGGGCTCTGGCGAATCGGATAACTATGGCTACACCTTC. It yields the protein CATSRGGSGESDNYGYTF.

Here the CDR3 reads CASKEPGVGGYEQYF. The CDR3 DNA reads TGTGCCAGCAAGGAACCGGGAGTGGGAGGCTACGAGCAGTACTTC. The chain uses TRBV2 and TRBJ2-7, with a weak D call TRBD2 (6 bases). The CDR3 loop spans 15 amino acids. V lost 7 bases and J 3 bases, leaving 19 bases between the germline ends. Germline V gene data show CDR1 as SNHLY and CDR2 as FYNNEI.

The rearrangement joins TRBV27 to TRBJ2-7; perhaps TRBD1 as D (5 bases). Germline values: CDR1 MNHEY, CDR2 SMNVEV (reference sequence). Trimming shortened V by 6 bases and J by 5 bases, and 8 bases separated the two germline ends. The CDR3 consists of 11 residues. The CDR3 DNA sequence: TGTGCCAGCAGAGGGGTCCACGAGCAGTACTTC. It is translated as CASRGVHEQYF.

This clone has a single count. The J gene is TRBJ2-3, the V gene TRBV7-9; D is ambiguous. The ends were cut back, 11 bases at V and 3 bases at J, with 6 bases in the middle. Germline-derived CDR1 and CDR2 are SEHNR and FQNEAQ (reference sequence). The CDR3 runs 10 residues. The CDR3 reads CAGGTDTQYF. CDR3 DNA: TGTGCCGGCGGAACAGATACGCAGTATTTT.

V is TRBV4-1 and J is TRBJ2-7, with 7 nucleotides matching TRBD1. V lost 2 bases, J lost 6 bases, and 1 base stayed unmatched. This CDR3 comprises 12 residues. Germline CDR1 reads MGHRA; CDR2 reads YSYEKL. CDR3 sequence: CASSQRTGEQYF. The DNA for the CDR3 is TGCGCCAGCAGCCAAAGGACAGGCGAGCAGTACTTC.

This chain uses TRBV4-2 with TRBJ2-7, with 10 bases matching TRBD2. V was clipped by 4 bases and J by 1 base; unmatched bases: 7. The length of the CDR3 is 16 residues. The germline V gene encodes CDR1 LGHNA and CDR2 YNFKEQ. DNA of the CDR3: TGTGCCAGCAGCCTAGAAACTAGCGGGGCTTCCTACGAGCAGTACTTC. It is translated as CASSLETSGASYEQYF.

The rearrangement uses TRBV7-3 and TRBJ2-7; D gene unclear. The CDR3 is made up of 14 amino acids. Trimming shortened V by 4 bases and J by 2 bases, and 12 bases separated the two germline ends. Looked up from germline, CDR1 is SGHTA and CDR2 is FQGTGA. The CDR3 is CASSCFGMPYEQYF. CDR3 nucleotide sequence: TGTGCCAGCAGCTGCTTTGGGATGCCCTACGAGCAGTACTTC.

The CDR3 loop is CASTAGNTGELFF. In DNA, the CDR3 is TGTGCCAGCACGGCAGGGAACACCGGGGAGCTGTTTTTT. The chain combines TRBV9 with TRBJ2-2; D is undetermined. V shed 6 bases and J shed 1 base, with 7 bases lying between them. The CDR3 contains 13 residues. Germline CDR1 reads SGDLS; CDR2 reads YYNGEE.

Details on this clone: This same CDR3 is encoded by further DNA sequences in the sample. The rearrangement uses TRBV5-1 and TRBJ1-5; D call uncertain. In germline, CDR1 is SGHRS, CDR2 YFSETQ. The CDR3 runs to 13 residues. V was clipped by 0 bases and J by 4 bases, with 5 bases between them. The chain's CDR3 is CASSLDENQPQHF. The CDR3 bases are TGCGCCAGCAGCTTGGATGAAAATCAGCCCCAGCATTTT.